Below, 6 T cell receptor beta chains from the same sample are listed, as sequenced in a study of blood T cell repertoires in COVID-19 (dated by TCRdb to 2020 to 2021). Receptors were amplified or captured by the immunoSEQ multiplex PCR assay. TCRdb mirrors the immuneACCESS table, restricted to in-frame sequences. Some clones are absent from its copies; in checked studies, under half trace to an unresolved V gene, and the reason for the others is unknown. Counted in this sample were approximately 150,000 clones; more than 85% of them appeared once. Together, the top ten hold roughly 1.9% of the sample. Sample: peripheral blood. The receptors were gathered from an older woman with COVID-19, enrolled during active disease.

This sequence joins TRBV4-1 and TRBJ2-3, with TRBD2 identical over 7 bases. The length of the CDR3 is 13 residues. The ends lost 8 bases at V and 2 bases at J; junction bases unmatched: 4. Germline lookup yields CDR1 MGHRA and CDR2 YSYEKL. In DNA, the CDR3 is TGCGCCAGCGGACTAGGGAACACAGATACGCAGTATTTT. This sequence encodes CASGLGNTDTQYF.

J is TRBJ2-5 and V is TRBV7-3, with D hard to call. Germline lookup yields CDR1 SGHTA and CDR2 FQGTGA. V was shortened by 4 bases and J by 4 bases, with 10 bases between the two germline ends. The CDR3 consists of 13 residues. The CDR3 region has the DNA TGTGCCAGCAGCTCCGAGCTAGGAGAGACCCAGTACTTC. This gives the protein CASSSELGETQYF.

V usage is TRBV7-3 and J usage is TRBJ1-4; possible D gene TRBD1, 5 bases. Germline V gene lookup returns CDR1 SGHTA and CDR2 FQGTGA. The CDR3 is 15 amino acids. Trimming removed 2 bases at V and 8 bases at J, with 15 bases between. CDR3 sequence (DNA): TGTGCCAGCAGCTTACAGGGCGGGGTTGGGGAAAAACTGTTTTTT. Its protein product is CASSLQGGVGEKLFF. The complete variable domain, with remaining parts taken from reference TRBV7-3 and TRBJ1-4, reads GAGVSQTPSNKVTEKGKYVELRCDPISGHTALYWYRQSLGQGPEFLIYFQGTGAADDSGLPNDRFFAVRPEGSVSTLKIQRTERGDSAVYLCASSLQGGVGEKLFFGSGTQLSVL.

The V and J genes are TRBV4-3 and TRBJ2-1; D is perhaps TRBD2 (5 bases). This CDR3 contains 17 residues. The germline V gene encodes CDR1 LGHNA and CDR2 YSLEER. The V gene lost 0 bases and the J gene lost 1 base, with 13 bases spanning the gap. Here the CDR3 reads CASSQEGDGYSYNEQFF. The DNA of the CDR3 is TGCGCCAGCAGCCAAGAGGGAGACGGTTATTCCTACAATGAGCAGTTCTTC.

As DNA, the CDR3 is TGCGCCAGCAGCTCGTCTCAAATGGGGCCTGATACGCAGTATTTT. This encodes CASSSSQMGPDTQYF. V and J are TRBV4-1 and TRBJ2-3; D perhaps matches TRBD1 (5 bases). V dropped 5 bases and J dropped 6 bases, with 18 bases sitting between them. Germline V gives CDR1 MGHRA, CDR2 YSYEKL. This CDR3 has 15 residues.

CDR3 DNA sequence: TGTGCCAGCAGCCTCGTCCCCGGGGAAAAACTGTTTTTT. Amino acids: CASSLVPGEKLFF. The rearrangement uses TRBV13 and TRBJ1-4; D ambiguous. Germline V gene data show CDR1 as PRHDT and CDR2 as FYEKMQ (reference sequence). Trimming stripped 5 bases from V and 8 bases from J, with 12 bases between. This CDR3 has 13 residues.